One and the same sample provided the 27 T cell receptor beta chains below, sequenced in a study of healthy donors' naive CD4 and CD8 T cells. Each TCR library used 500 ng of total RNA and a linear amplification protocol. MiXCR, applied by TCRdb to the reads, yields one record per CDR3 protein. The table includes approximately 200,000 distinct CDR3 sequences, around 70% detected once. Sequences were obtained from naive CD4+ and CD8+ T cells sorted from blood, pooled from several donors. These receptor sequences come from a pool of human donors in good health; the sample pools cells from several healthy donors.

This clonotype was detected a few times. This sequence joins TRBV6-2 or TRBV6-3 and TRBJ2-3; D unclear. Germline V CDR1 and CDR2: MNHEY, SVGEGT. V was shortened by 2 bases and J by 6 bases, with 12 bases between the two germline ends. The CDR3 runs 14 residues. CDR3 protein: CASSYTLGVDTQYF. The CDR3 region has the DNA TGTGCCAGCAGTTACACCCTCGGTGTGGATACGCAGTATTTT.

The DNA for the CDR3 is TGTGCCAGTGTATCTGGCCCGCAGTTCTTC. It specifies CASVSGPQFF. The chain joins TRBV2 to TRBJ2-1; D is undetermined. Trimming removed 9 bases from V and 12 bases from J, with 12 bases in between. There are 10 residues in the CDR3. Germline V gives CDR1 SNHLY, CDR2 FYNNEI.

This chain connects TRBV5-4 to TRBJ1-5; TRBD1 might be the D (5 bases). CDR3 size: 16 residues. The ends were cut back, 1 base at V and 5 bases at J, with 16 bases in the middle. Per germline, CDR1 SGHNT and CDR2 YYREEE (reference sequence). DNA of the CDR3: TGTGCCAGCAGCTTGTATCGAGGGGCGGTCGATCAGCCCCAGCATTTT. As protein: CASSLYRGAVDQPQHF.

This clonotype appeared a single time. This rearrangement joins TRBV29-1 to TRBJ1-2, with D possibly TRBD1 on 5 matching bases. V lost 1 base, J lost 8 bases, and 14 bases lay in between. From germline, CDR1 is SQVTM and CDR2 ANQGSEA. The CDR3 has 13 amino acids. CDR3 nucleotides: TGCAGCGTTGAAGTGTCCCAGGGCAGGGGCTACACCTTC. It codes for CSVEVSQGRGYTF.

The V gene is TRBV12-3 or TRBV12-4, the J gene TRBJ2-5; D unresolved. The germline V and J ends were trimmed by 7 bases and 0 bases, with 6 bases remaining between them. This CDR3 contains 12 residues. CDR3 sequence: CASKGYQETQYF. The CDR3 coding sequence is TGTGCCAGCAAAGGATACCAAGAGACCCAGTACTTC.

This chain joins TRBV29-1 and TRBJ1-2; TRBD1 might be the D (5 bases). Trimming stripped 6 bases from V and 8 bases from J, with 13 bases between. The CDR3 totals 11 residues. In germline, CDR1 is SQVTM, CDR2 ANQGSEA. CDR3 amino acids: CSVPGRDGYTF. CDR3 nucleotide sequence: TGCAGCGTCCCCGGGAGGGACGGCTACACCTTC.

This clonotype was counted once. V usage is TRBV10-3 and J usage is TRBJ2-7, with TRBD1 matching 9 bases. Germline CDR1 ENHRY, CDR2 SYGVKD. The length of the CDR3 is 14 residues. With V trimmed by 4 bases and J by 4 bases, 5 bases remained unmatched. CDR3 nucleotides: TGTGCCATCAGTGGGACAGGGGATCCTTACGAGCAGTACTTC. Translation gives CAISGTGDPYEQYF.

Only a few counts were recorded for this clonotype. The chain uses TRBV12-3 or TRBV12-4 and TRBJ1-6, with no clear D. This CDR3 region has 13 residues. Trimming left V 3 bases short and J 6 bases short, with 6 bases between. DNA of the CDR3: TGTGCCAGCAGTTTCGATGGTAATTCACCCCTCCACTTT. The encoded protein is CASSFDGNSPLHF.

The chain has TRBV19 and TRBJ2-7; 9 bases agree with TRBD1. Germline V gene lookup returns CDR1 LNHDA and CDR2 SQIVND (reference sequence). The CDR3 spans 15 residues. V lost 2 bases to trimming and J lost 1 base; unmatched junction nucleotides: 3. The CDR3 coding sequence is TGTGCCAGTAGTATATTTGGGACAGGGTCCTACGAGCAGTACTTC. Protein product: CASSIFGTGSYEQYF.

CDR3 loop: CASRETGTSSYEQYF. In DNA form, the CDR3 reads TGTGCCAGCAGAGAGACCGGGACTAGCTCCTACGAGCAGTACTTC. The V call is TRBV27, the J call TRBJ2-7; 8 bases map to TRBD2. CDR1 MNHEY and CDR2 SMNVEV come from the germline V gene (reference sequence). The CDR3 loop spans 15 amino acids. V lost 6 bases and J lost 0; bases outside the gene matches: 7.

This sequence joins TRBV15 and TRBJ2-1, with D perhaps matching TRBD1 or TRBD2 (5 bases each). V lost 0 bases to trimming and J lost 5 bases, with 14 bases between them. The germline CDR1 and CDR2 sequences are LNHNV and YYDKDF (reference sequence). This CDR3 region has 16 residues. CDR3 sequence (DNA): TGTGCCACCAGCAGAGAAACCGGGACGAAAAACAATGAGCAGTTCTTC. It codes for CATSRETGTKNNEQFF.

The V gene is TRBV29-1, the J gene TRBJ2-1; TRBD2 matches at 9 bases. The J segment lost 3 bases and the V segment lost 8 bases, leaving 5 bases of the junction unmatched. From germline, CDR1 is SQVTM and CDR2 ANQGSEA. The CDR3 loop spans 13 amino acids. The CDR3: CSQRTSDYNEQFF. In DNA form, the CDR3 reads TGCAGCCAAAGGACTAGCGACTACAATGAGCAGTTCTTC.

This clonotype was counted between two and nine times. V and J are TRBV6-2 or TRBV6-3 and TRBJ2-1; 10 nucleotides line up with TRBD1. Germline CDR1 MNHEY, CDR2 SVGEGT. The CDR3 spans 16 residues. J lost 7 bases, V lost 8 bases, and 14 bases had no gene match. CDR3 coding DNA: TGTGCCAGCTTAGACCTCCAGGGGACAGGGGTTAATGAGCAGTTCTTC. Its protein product is CASLDLQGTGVNEQFF.

For the CDR3, the DNA is TGTGCCAGCAGTTCACGAAGCACTGAAGCTTTCTTT. Residues: CASSSRSTEAFF. The chain recombines TRBV27 with TRBJ1-1, with D uncertain. The CDR3 is made up of 12 amino acids. Trimming took off 4 bases at V and 4 bases at J, with 7 bases between the two ends. From germline, CDR1 is MNHEY and CDR2 SMNVEV (reference sequence).

The chain couples TRBV6-5 to TRBJ1-1; D is unclear. The CDR3 consists of 15 residues. V shed 5 bases and J shed 1 base, with 14 bases lying between them. Germline V lookup: CDR1 MNHEY, CDR2 SVGAGI. For the CDR3, the DNA is TGTGCCAGCAGTCCCCAAGGGCAGAGGAACACTGAAGCTTTCTTT. As protein: CASSPQGQRNTEAFF.

This rearrangement joins TRBV29-1 to TRBJ2-7; possibly TRBD1 or TRBD2 for D (6 bases each). The CDR3 covers 14 residues. The ends were cut back, 3 bases at V and 2 bases at J, with 14 bases in the middle. Per the germline V gene, CDR1 is SQVTM and CDR2 is ANQGSEA. The CDR3 is CSVEGGGTAYEQYF. The CDR3 DNA reads as TGCAGCGTTGAGGGGGGCGGCACCGCCTACGAGCAGTACTTC.

V and J are TRBV19 and TRBJ1-5; TRBD1 matches 10 bases. The germline gives CDR1 LNHDA, CDR2 SQIVND (reference sequence). The ends lost 10 bases at V and 5 bases at J; junction bases unmatched: 5. The CDR3 spans 13 residues. DNA for the CDR3: TGTGCCACCCGGGACAGGGGAGATCAGCCCCAGCATTTT. This sequence encodes CATRDRGDQPQHF.

This clonotype was seen more than once but under ten times. The CDR3 here is CASTLRQFNQPQHF. For the CDR3, the DNA is TGTGCCAGTACCTTACGACAGTTCAATCAGCCCCAGCATTTT. V usage is TRBV19 and J usage is TRBJ1-5; possible D gene TRBD1, 5 bases. The length of the CDR3 is 14 residues. V was shortened by 7 bases and J by 3 bases, with 13 bases between the two germline ends. Germline CDR1 reads LNHDA; CDR2 reads SQIVND (reference sequence).

This chain uses TRBV6-5 with TRBJ2-1; 7 nucleotides agree with TRBD2. V shed 4 bases, J shed 13 bases, and the junction held 10 bases outside the gene matches. Germline CDR1 is MNHEY and CDR2 is SVGAGI. The CDR3 extends over 13 amino acids. CDR3 nucleotide sequence: TGTGCCAGCAGTTCCCTCAGGGCGGGGGAACAGTTCTTC. Protein sequence: CASSSLRAGEQFF.

J is TRBJ2-3 and V is TRBV6-2 or TRBV6-3; D is undetermined. The CDR3 is 14 amino acids. The germline V and J ends were trimmed by 0 bases and 3 bases, with 7 bases remaining between them. CDR1 and CDR2 from the germline V gene are MNHEY and SVGEGT. DNA for the CDR3: TGTGCCAGCAGTTACTCTAGTCGGACAGATACGCAGTATTTT. This codes for CASSYSSRTDTQYF.

The chain links TRBV10-3 to TRBJ2-7; D tentatively fits TRBD1 or TRBD2 (5 bases each). This CDR3 has 14 amino acids. Between the trimmed V and J ends, which lost 2 bases and 7 bases, there was a span of 15 bases. The germline CDR1 and CDR2 sequences are ENHRY and SYGVKD. The CDR3 bases are TGTGCCATCAGTGAGGACACCGGGACGTGGGAGCAGTACGTC. Encoded protein: CAISEDTGTWEQYV.

The sample holds one count of this clonotype. The V call is TRBV29-1, the J call TRBJ2-7; no reliable D call. The CDR3 length is 13 residues. The V end was cut by 5 bases, the J end by 0 bases, with 11 bases between. CDR1 is SQVTM and CDR2 is ANQGSEA in the germline V gene. The CDR3 loop is CSVFLSPSYEQYF. In nucleotides, the CDR3 is TGCAGCGTTTTTCTCTCGCCCTCCTACGAGCAGTACTTC.

The chain employs TRBV15 and TRBJ2-3; D gene uncertain. The CDR3 length is 12 residues. Germline-derived CDR1 and CDR2 are LNHNV and YYDKDF (reference sequence). The V end lost 4 bases, the J end lost 6 bases, and 8 bases lay between the germline ends. CDR3 sequence reads: CATSTQDDTQYF. The CDR3 nucleotides are TGTGCCACCAGCACCCAGGACGATACGCAGTATTTT.

This chain uses TRBV6-2 or TRBV6-3 with TRBJ2-7; TRBD2 is a possible D gene (6 bases). Per the germline V gene, CDR1 is MNHEY and CDR2 is SVGEGT. Trimming pared 0 bases from V and 6 bases from J, leaving 12 bases between. This CDR3 has 14 amino acids. CDR3 nucleotides: TGTGCCAGCAGTTACTCCGGGACTTACTCCGAGCAGTACGTC. Its protein is CASSYSGTYSEQYV.

This clonotype was found once. The genes are TRBV5-1 and TRBJ2-1; no clear D. This CDR3 is built from 16 residues. With 4 bases removed from V and 0 bases from J, the gap between germline ends came to 14 bases. Per germline, CDR1 SGHRS and CDR2 YFSETQ. CDR3 in amino acids: CASSIRTLSSYNEQFF. The CDR3 DNA reads as TGCGCCAGCAGCATACGGACGCTAAGCTCCTACAATGAGCAGTTCTTC.

The CDR3 here is CASSPDHGSGANVLTF. The CDR3 nucleotides are TGTGCCAGCAGCCCTGACCATGGCTCTGGGGCCAACGTCCTGACTTTC. The chain recombines TRBV6-5 with TRBJ2-6; unclear D gene. Germline assignment: CDR1 MNHEY and CDR2 SVGAGI. V was shortened by 6 bases and J by 0 bases, with 12 bases between the two germline ends. This CDR3 has 16 amino acids.

CDR3 nucleotides: TGTGCCAGTAGTATAGCGGGGGGACGGAGGAGCTCCTACGAGCAGTACTTC. This gives the protein CASSIAGGRRSSYEQYF. V usage is TRBV19 and J usage is TRBJ2-7, with TRBD2 matching 7 bases. Germline CDR1 is LNHDA and CDR2 is SQIVND (reference sequence). The CDR3 runs to 17 residues. V gave up 1 base and J gave up 0 bases; unmatched junction bases: 9.